This T cell receptor beta chain was recorded in a study of chemoradiotherapy in HPV16-positive cancers. Germline V gene data show CDR1 as SGHVS and CDR2 as FNYEAQ. The CDR3 is 14 residues long. The ends were cut back, 2 bases at V and 4 bases at J, with 9 bases in the middle. The table came from immunoSEQ multiplex PCR; TCRdb's copy has only in-frame clones and leaves some out. This table holds about 7,900 clones, around 84% found once. This clone was observed a single time. V and J are TRBV7-6 and TRBJ1-5; no clear D gene. The receptor was isolated from a human donor with HPV-associated anogenital cancer. Specimen collection occurred from a patient who underwent chemoradiotherapy. As DNA, the CDR3 is TGTGCCAGCAGCTTACCCATCTCGAATCAGCCCCAGCATTTT. Translated, it gives CASSLPISNQPQHF.